One and the same sample provided the 13 T cell receptor beta chains below, sequenced in a study of radiation and T cells in renal cell carcinoma. Documented time point: baseline pretreatment blood. Treatment: 15 Gy SBRT to primary tumor, nephrectomy 4 weeks later. Some clones are missing from TCRdb's copy, which holds only in-frame ones; the method was immunoSEQ multiplex PCR. The table lists some 150,000 clones, around four fifths of them singletons. The sequencing used blood, collected from a patient whose treatment included radiotherapy and nephrectomy. Receptors were obtained from a woman aged 50 to 60 with renal cell carcinoma.

As DNA, the CDR3 is TGCGCCAGCAGCTTGACCGGGGACAGGGGCCAGCCCCAGCATTTT. Its translation is CASSLTGDRGQPQHF. V and J are TRBV5-1 and TRBJ1-5; 10 bases map to TRBD1. Germline V gives CDR1 SGHRS, CDR2 YFSETQ. The CDR3 covers 15 residues. V shed 1 base and J 7 bases; nucleotides not matched to a gene: 5.

The chain carries TRBV5-1 and TRBJ2-1; D gene ambiguous. The CDR3 runs 15 residues. CDR1 SGHRS and CDR2 YFSETQ come from the germline V gene. Trimming took off 5 bases at V and 0 bases at J, with 12 bases between the two ends. The CDR3 region is CASRAGSSSYNEQFF. The CDR3 nucleotides are TGCGCCAGCAGGGCCGGGTCGAGCTCCTACAATGAGCAGTTCTTC.

The sample holds one count of this clone. This sequence joins TRBV19 and TRBJ1-5; D is unclear. Germline V gives CDR1 LNHDA, CDR2 SQIVND (reference sequence). V lost 5 bases and J 8 bases, leaving 10 bases between the germline ends. The CDR3 has 12 residues. The CDR3 DNA reads as TGTGCCAGTAGTCCCGGCCTGGAGCCCCAGCATTTT. This translates into CASSPGLEPQHF.

This chain connects TRBV5-4 to TRBJ2-5; 11 bases are a match to TRBD2. V shed 0 bases and J 5 bases; nucleotides not matched to a gene: 9. The CDR3 extends over 17 amino acids. Germline loops: CDR1 SGHNT, CDR2 YYREEE (reference sequence). In DNA form, the CDR3 reads TGTGCCAGCAGCTTGGCTAGCGGGGGGCCCAGAGTCGAGACCCAGTACTTC. Its protein is CASSLASGGPRVETQYF.

The CDR3 bases are TGCGCCAGCAGCTTGGACCGAAACACCGGGGAGCTGTTTTTT. The encoded protein is CASSLDRNTGELFF. The V gene is TRBV5-1, the J gene TRBJ2-2; no clear D. CDR3 length: 14 residues. V lost 0 bases and J 2 bases, leaving 5 bases between the germline ends. Germline V CDR1 and CDR2: SGHRS, YFSETQ.

This clone was seen a single time. This chain uses TRBV9 with TRBJ2-1, with D unclear. The V gene's germline CDR1 is SGDLS and CDR2 YYNGEE. The CDR3 has 11 residues. V shed 4 bases and J shed 10 bases, with 9 bases lying between them. The CDR3 DNA reads as TGTGCCAGCAGCAACGGTCACGAGCAGTTCTTC. This translates into CASSNGHEQFF.

CDR3 amino acids: CASSNRQGTSTDTQYF. CDR3 DNA sequence: TGTGCCAGCAGCAACAGACAGGGAACTAGCACAGATACGCAGTATTTT. This chain connects TRBV21-1 to TRBJ2-3; no check of the table's D call, TRBD1, against the DNA was made. TRBV21-1 corresponds to a pseudogene. The CDR3 runs 16 residues.

The chain carries TRBV9 and TRBJ1-1, with D perhaps matching TRBD1 (5 bases). The germline gives CDR1 SGDLS, CDR2 YYNGEE. This CDR3 spans 14 amino acids. V was pared by 4 bases and J by 1 base, with 11 bases between. For the CDR3, the DNA is TGTGCCAGCAGCCCAGGGCGAGAGAACACTGAAGCTTTCTTT. Its translation is CASSPGRENTEAFF.

The CDR3 region has the DNA TGTGCCAGCAACGAGGGACAGGGAACCTACGAGCAGTACTTC. It specifies CASNEGQGTYEQYF. The chain has TRBV5-4 and TRBJ2-7; TRBD1 matches at 9 bases. CDR3 length: 14 residues. Germline V gives CDR1 SGHNT, CDR2 YYREEE (reference sequence). The J segment lost 2 bases and the V segment lost 6 bases, leaving 6 bases of the junction unmatched.

The gene calls are TRBV30 and TRBJ2-3, with a weak D call TRBD2 (5 bases). The CDR3 length is 14 residues. The V gene lost 1 base and the J gene lost 0 bases, with 8 bases spanning the gap. Germline V gene sequence: CDR1 GTSNPN, CDR2 SVGIG (reference sequence). CDR3 nucleotides: TGTGCCTGGAGTGGACTACTTAGCACAGATACGCAGTATTTT. This codes for CAWSGLLSTDTQYF.

The chain has TRBV27 and TRBJ2-1; TRBD2 matches 10 bases. Germline V gene lookup returns CDR1 MNHEY and CDR2 SMNVEV (reference sequence). Trimming took 6 bases from V and 10 from J; bases not matched to a gene: 12. The CDR3 totals 15 residues. The CDR3 nucleotides are TGTGCCAGCAGAAAACTTAGCGGGAGGAAGGGGGAGCAGTTCTTC. Amino acids: CASRKLSGRKGEQFF.

The CDR3 is CASSVAGGTYEQYF. Written as DNA, the CDR3 is TGTGCCAGCTCTGTGGCGGGAGGAACCTACGAGCAGTACTTC. The chain employs TRBV18 and TRBJ2-7, with 8 bases lining up with TRBD2. The CDR3 totals 14 residues. In germline, CDR1 is KGHSH, CDR2 LQKENI. Trimming at V came to 6 bases and at J to 2 bases, leaving 6 bases not matched to a gene. Complete variable domain (other parts from reference TRBV18 and TRBJ2-7): NAGVMQNPRHLVRRRGQEARLRCSPMKGHSHVYWYRQLPEEGLKFMVYLQKENIIDESGMPKERFSAEFPKEGPSILRIQQVVRGDSAAYFCASSVAGGTYEQYFGPGTRLTVT.

The V and J genes are TRBV4-1 and TRBJ2-3; 12 positions match TRBD2. This CDR3 is 16 amino acids long. The germline gives CDR1 MGHRA, CDR2 YSYEKL. With 4 bases clipped from V and 7 bases from J, the junction kept 9 bases outside the gene matches. This chain's CDR3 is CASSLQLAGGENTQYF. CDR3 DNA: TGCGCCAGCAGCCTCCAGCTAGCGGGAGGGGAAAATACGCAGTATTTT.